Following are 28 T cell receptor beta chains from one sample sequenced in a study of T and B cells in COVID-19 patients. TRB rearrangements were amplified by multiplex PCR with BIOMED2 TRB-A/B primers. TCRdb processed the multiplex PCR reads anew with MiXCR; each CDR3 protein has one entry. Of 10,000 to 15,000 distinct CDR3 sequences listed, just under 30% are singletons. From blood, about 250-550 ng of genomic DNA served as TRB template. The sample comprised blood. These receptors came from a human donor who had recovered from COVID-19.

The chain is built from TRBV19 and TRBJ1-5; 7 positions match TRBD1. The CDR3 is 15 residues long. Germline lookup yields CDR1 LNHDA and CDR2 SQIVND (reference sequence). The V and J ends lost 6 bases and 6 bases, in that order; junction bases with no gene match: 11. CDR3 sequence: CASRPGAGGVQPQHF. The DNA of the CDR3 is TGTGCCAGTAGACCCGGCGCAGGGGGGGTTCAGCCCCAGCATTTT. Looking up the rest from reference TRBV19 and TRBJ1-5 gives the full variable domain: DGGITQSPKYLFRKEGQNVTLSCEQNLNHDAMYWYRQDPGQGLRLIYYSQIVNDFQKGDIAEGYSVSREKKESFPLTVTSAQKNPTAFYLCASRPGAGGVQPQHFGDGTRLSIL.

The sample holds many counts of this clonotype. This chain joins TRBV30 and TRBJ1-5, with D maybe TRBD1 (6 bases). The CDR3 contains 15 residues. V was trimmed by 3 bases and J by 3 bases, leaving 15 bases between them. Per germline, CDR1 GTSNPN and CDR2 SVGIG (reference sequence). CDR3 loop: CAWSEGVFLNQPQHF. The CDR3 DNA reads TGTGCCTGGAGCGAGGGGGTCTTCCTCAATCAGCCCCAGCATTTT.

Here the CDR3 reads CASTGELFF. The CDR3 region has the DNA TGTGCCAGTACCGGGGAGCTGTTTTTT. This chain links TRBV19 with TRBJ2-2; unclear D gene. V was pared by 7 bases and J by 6 bases, with 0 bases between. CDR1 is LNHDA, CDR2 SQIVND, per germline (reference sequence). The CDR3 contains 9 residues.

This clonotype was picked up a small number of times. The chain uses TRBV10-3 and TRBJ1-6; 7 nucleotides line up with TRBD1. Losses at the gene ends were 6 bases for V and 6 bases for J; bases not matched to a gene: 2. This CDR3 comprises 13 residues. Germline CDR1 ENHRY, CDR2 SYGVKD. DNA of the CDR3: TGTGCCATCAGACAGGGGTCTAATTCACCCCTCCACTTT. Translated, it gives CAIRQGSNSPLHF.

This clonotype was observed a few times. The chain carries TRBV5-1 and TRBJ2-2; D unclear. This CDR3 is 15 amino acids long. Between the trimmed V and J ends, which lost 1 base and 1 base, there was a span of 8 bases. The germline gives CDR1 SGHRS, CDR2 YFSETQ. The CDR3 reads CASSLRAENTGELFF. Written as DNA, the CDR3 is TGCGCCAGCAGCTTGCGGGCAGAGAACACCGGGGAGCTGTTTTTT.

A few counts support this clonotype. The chain couples TRBV5-5 to TRBJ1-5; no clear D gene. There are 14 residues in the CDR3. Trimming shortened V by 0 bases and J by 6 bases, and 10 bases separated the two germline ends. Germline V gene sequence: CDR1 SGHKS, CDR2 YYEKEE (reference sequence). CDR3 residues: CASSLEGNPQPQHF. The CDR3 coding sequence is TGTGCCAGCAGCTTGGAGGGTAACCCTCAGCCCCAGCATTTT.

This clonotype occurred many times. The chain carries TRBV5-6 and TRBJ2-7; a possible D gene is TRBD2 (6 bases). The CDR3 has 16 amino acids. Germline V gene sequence: CDR1 SGHDT, CDR2 YYEEEE. Trimming removed 5 bases at V and 3 bases at J, with 21 bases between. The CDR3 nucleotides are TGTGCCAGCAGAAAACGGACTACCGGGAGAATCTACGAGCAGTACTTC. The encoded protein is CASRKRTTGRIYEQYF. The full variable domain, rest sourced from reference TRBV5-6 and TRBJ2-7, is DAGVTQSPTHLIKTRGQQVTLRCSPKSGHDTVSWYQQALGQGPQFIFQYYEEEERQRGNFPDRFSGHQFPNYSSELNVNALLLGDSALYLCASRKRTTGRIYEQYFGPGTRLTVT.

In its sample, this clonotype was seen many times. CDR3 DNA sequence: TGTGCCACCAGCGGGAGAGGAAACACCATATATTTT. Its protein is CATSGRGNTIYF. The chain is built from TRBV15 and TRBJ1-3; D gene uncertain. Germline V gene lookup returns CDR1 LNHNV and CDR2 YYDKDF (reference sequence). The CDR3 is 12 residues long. With 5 bases removed from V and 4 bases from J, the gap between germline ends came to 6 bases.

This clonotype is judged medium-sized. The chain couples TRBV15 to TRBJ2-1; TRBD2 matches at 7 bases. This CDR3 region has 16 residues. Germline CDR1 is LNHNV and CDR2 is YYDKDF (reference sequence). Unmatched junction bases numbered 8, after V lost 0 bases and J lost 6 bases. The CDR3 protein is CATSRDRLAAGNEQFF. The CDR3, as DNA: TGTGCCACCAGCAGAGATCGACTAGCTGCGGGCAATGAGCAGTTCTTC.

J is TRBJ2-2 and V is TRBV6-2 or TRBV6-3, with TRBD1 matching 8 bases. The CDR3 loop spans 15 amino acids. J lost 6 bases, V lost 4 bases, and 7 bases had no gene match. CDR1 and CDR2 (germline): MNHEY, SVGEGT. This CDR3 reads CASSLTGARAGELFF. CDR3 coding DNA: TGTGCCAGCAGTTTGACAGGGGCGCGGGCCGGGGAGCTGTTTTTT.

In the case of this clonotype: Just one base apart from a much larger clone, this may be a read error. This chain links TRBV30 with TRBJ2-3, with TRBD1 matching 7 bases. Germline V gene lookup returns CDR1 GTSNPN and CDR2 SVGIG (reference sequence). The CDR3 totals 14 residues. The CDR3 loop is CAWSEGAGTNTQYF. In DNA, the CDR3 is TGTGCCTGGAGTGAGGGGGCAGGCACAAATACGCAGTATTTT.

Comments on this clonotype: Relative to the germline gene, one junction end is altered; a read error may explain this. V is TRBV6-5 and J is TRBJ1-1; 8 bases line up with TRBD1. The CDR3 is made up of 16 amino acids. Germline V CDR1 and CDR2: MNHEY, SVGAGI. The DNA of the CDR3 is TGTGCCATCAGTGACCCCTCAACAGGGGGGAACACTGAAGCTTTCTTT. Residues: CAISDPSTGGNTEAFF.

The table lists this clonotype with many counts. The rearrangement joins TRBV7-6 to TRBJ2-1; a possible D gene is TRBD2 (6 bases). The CDR3 contains 15 residues. Germline V gives CDR1 SGHVS, CDR2 FNYEAQ. The V end lost 5 bases, the J end lost 3 bases, and 14 bases lay between the germline ends. The CDR3 coding sequence is TGTGCCAGCAGCATTAGCGGCCCGGGCTACAATGAGCAGTTCTTC. Translated, it gives CASSISGPGYNEQFF.

The rearrangement links TRBV6-5 to TRBJ1-1, with TRBD1 identical over 9 bases. This CDR3 has 12 amino acids. Germline loops: CDR1 MNHEY, CDR2 SVGAGI. V lost 8 bases and J lost 4; bases outside the gene matches: 2. The CDR3, as DNA: TGTGCCAGCTTGACAGGGGGCACTGAAGCTTTCTTT. Amino acid sequence: CASLTGGTEAFF.

J is TRBJ1-2 and V is TRBV4-3, with 9 bases that match TRBD1. The CDR3 consists of 16 residues. Germline V gene sequence: CDR1 LGHNA, CDR2 YSLEER. The junction had 10 bases not matched to a gene; V was cut back by 0 bases and J by 8 bases. The CDR3 spells CASSQDLYRGPYGYTF. Written as DNA, the CDR3 is TGCGCCAGCAGCCAAGATCTTTACAGGGGGCCCTACGGCTACACCTTC.

This clonotype was seen more than once but under ten times. The rearrangement links TRBV10-3 to TRBJ2-1, with TRBD1 identical over 7 bases. CDR3 size: 13 residues. Germline loops: CDR1 ENHRY, CDR2 SYGVKD. The junction had 4 bases not matched to a gene; V was cut back by 8 bases and J by 3 bases. CDR3 sequence reads: CAIGTEYYNEQFF. In nucleotides, the CDR3 is TGTGCCATCGGGACAGAGTACTACAATGAGCAGTTCTTC.

This rearrangement joins TRBV18 to TRBJ1-2; D might be TRBD1 (6 bases). V was shortened by 5 bases and J by 8 bases, with 21 bases between the two germline ends. Germline assignment: CDR1 KGHSH and CDR2 LQKENI. The CDR3 is made up of 15 amino acids. CDR3 loop: CASSESGTRSIGYTF. As DNA, the CDR3 is TGTGCCAGCTCAGAATCCGGGACAAGGTCAATAGGCTACACCTTC.

This clonotype has a handful of counts. The rearrangement uses TRBV7-2 and TRBJ2-1; D is unclear. Germline CDR1 SGHTA, CDR2 FQGNSA. Trimming took 0 bases from V and 5 from J, leaving 8 bases between them. The CDR3 has 14 residues. The CDR3 sequence: CASSLARPNNEQFF. In nucleotides, the CDR3 is TGTGCCAGCAGCTTAGCGCGGCCAAACAATGAGCAGTTCTTC.

This clonotype is judged medium-sized. The chain uses TRBV19 and TRBJ2-3, with 12 bases matching TRBD2. V trimming: 3 bases; J trimming: 8 bases; junction bases outside the gene matches: 6. The germline gives CDR1 LNHDA, CDR2 SQIVND (reference sequence). The CDR3 is made up of 15 amino acids. This CDR3 is CASSIETSGSTTQYF. In DNA form, the CDR3 reads TGTGCCAGTAGTATCGAGACTAGCGGGAGTACTACGCAGTATTTT.

This clonotype was found many times. The chain links TRBV12-3 or TRBV12-4 to TRBJ2-7; TRBD2 is a possible D gene (5 bases). This CDR3 contains 13 residues. Trimming cost V 0 bases and J 6 bases, with 9 bases left between them. In DNA, the CDR3 is TGTGCCAGCAGTTTAGCGCAAGGGAGCGAGCAGTACGTC. Its translation is CASSLAQGSEQYV.

By proportion, this clonotype is large. The V and J genes are TRBV29-1 and TRBJ2-1, with D perhaps matching TRBD1 or TRBD2 (5 bases each). V shed 7 bases and J shed 6 bases, with 7 bases lying between them. CDR1 and CDR2 (germline): SQVTM, ANQGSEA. The CDR3 loop spans 10 amino acids. The CDR3 region is CSAGGNEQFF. The CDR3 DNA is TGCAGCGCTGGGGGCAATGAGCAGTTCTTC.

This clonotype is classed as medium-sized. The chain uses TRBV18 and TRBJ2-3, with 7 nucleotides matching TRBD2. Germline CDR1 KGHSH, CDR2 LQKENI. Losses at the gene ends were 3 bases for V and 4 bases for J; bases not matched to a gene: 4. The CDR3 consists of 14 residues. The DNA for the CDR3 is TGTGCCAGCTCACCGTTGGGGGGGTCAGATACGCAGTATTTT. It yields the protein CASSPLGGSDTQYF.

Judged by abundance, this clonotype is medium-sized. This chain joins TRBV29-1 and TRBJ2-3; D is perhaps TRBD2 (5 bases). V was clipped by 4 bases and J by 6 bases, with 14 bases between them. Germline CDR1 SQVTM, CDR2 ANQGSEA. This CDR3 has 13 residues. DNA of the CDR3: TGCAGCGTTGCGGACTGGCCTAGGGATACGCAGTATTTT. Residues: CSVADWPRDTQYF.

This clonotype is large. This chain links TRBV19 with TRBJ2-6; no reliable D call. Germline CDR1 reads LNHDA; CDR2 reads SQIVND (reference sequence). The CDR3 is 15 residues long. With 5 bases removed from V and 3 bases from J, the gap between germline ends came to 11 bases. CDR3 DNA sequence: TGTGCCAGTAGTCGCATTACGGATGGGGCCAACGTCCTGACTTTC. Amino acids: CASSRITDGANVLTF.

A remark on this clonotype: Since a much larger clone is just one base distant, this may be a read error. The chain employs TRBV27 and TRBJ2-7, with D tentatively TRBD1 (6 bases). There are 13 residues in the CDR3. Looked up from germline, CDR1 is MNHEY and CDR2 is SMNVEV (reference sequence). V lost 5 bases and J 3 bases, leaving 11 bases between the germline ends. CDR3 DNA: TGTGCCAGCAGTCTCAGGGGCGGCTACGAGCAGTACGTC. Translated, it gives CASSLRGGYEQYV.

This clonotype has a count of ten or more. The rearrangement joins TRBV12-3 or TRBV12-4 to TRBJ2-7; D not resolved. V dropped 5 bases and J dropped 3 bases, with 14 bases sitting between them. This CDR3 is 14 amino acids long. CDR3 protein: CASSRSEENYEQYF. CDR3 coding DNA: TGTGCCAGCAGTCGGTCCGAGGAAAACTACGAGCAGTACTTC.

In its sample, this clonotype was seen a few times. The V call is TRBV4-3, the J call TRBJ2-7; 10 bases are a match to TRBD2. CDR3 size: 16 residues. Germline V lookup: CDR1 LGHNA, CDR2 YSLEER. Germline trimming cut 1 base from V and 3 bases from J; bases unmatched to any gene: 6. CDR3 loop: CASSQASGSLGYEQYF. The CDR3 DNA follows: TGCGCCAGCAGCCAAGCTAGCGGGAGTCTGGGCTACGAGCAGTACTTC.

By sample share, this clonotype is medium-sized. The chain couples TRBV29-1 to TRBJ2-2; D unresolved. Germline V CDR1 and CDR2: SQVTM, ANQGSEA. With 5 bases removed from V and 6 bases from J, the gap between germline ends came to 13 bases. The CDR3 totals 13 residues. CDR3 region: CSVLRQTAGELFF. CDR3 in DNA: TGCAGCGTTCTGAGGCAGACCGCCGGGGAGCTGTTTTTT.